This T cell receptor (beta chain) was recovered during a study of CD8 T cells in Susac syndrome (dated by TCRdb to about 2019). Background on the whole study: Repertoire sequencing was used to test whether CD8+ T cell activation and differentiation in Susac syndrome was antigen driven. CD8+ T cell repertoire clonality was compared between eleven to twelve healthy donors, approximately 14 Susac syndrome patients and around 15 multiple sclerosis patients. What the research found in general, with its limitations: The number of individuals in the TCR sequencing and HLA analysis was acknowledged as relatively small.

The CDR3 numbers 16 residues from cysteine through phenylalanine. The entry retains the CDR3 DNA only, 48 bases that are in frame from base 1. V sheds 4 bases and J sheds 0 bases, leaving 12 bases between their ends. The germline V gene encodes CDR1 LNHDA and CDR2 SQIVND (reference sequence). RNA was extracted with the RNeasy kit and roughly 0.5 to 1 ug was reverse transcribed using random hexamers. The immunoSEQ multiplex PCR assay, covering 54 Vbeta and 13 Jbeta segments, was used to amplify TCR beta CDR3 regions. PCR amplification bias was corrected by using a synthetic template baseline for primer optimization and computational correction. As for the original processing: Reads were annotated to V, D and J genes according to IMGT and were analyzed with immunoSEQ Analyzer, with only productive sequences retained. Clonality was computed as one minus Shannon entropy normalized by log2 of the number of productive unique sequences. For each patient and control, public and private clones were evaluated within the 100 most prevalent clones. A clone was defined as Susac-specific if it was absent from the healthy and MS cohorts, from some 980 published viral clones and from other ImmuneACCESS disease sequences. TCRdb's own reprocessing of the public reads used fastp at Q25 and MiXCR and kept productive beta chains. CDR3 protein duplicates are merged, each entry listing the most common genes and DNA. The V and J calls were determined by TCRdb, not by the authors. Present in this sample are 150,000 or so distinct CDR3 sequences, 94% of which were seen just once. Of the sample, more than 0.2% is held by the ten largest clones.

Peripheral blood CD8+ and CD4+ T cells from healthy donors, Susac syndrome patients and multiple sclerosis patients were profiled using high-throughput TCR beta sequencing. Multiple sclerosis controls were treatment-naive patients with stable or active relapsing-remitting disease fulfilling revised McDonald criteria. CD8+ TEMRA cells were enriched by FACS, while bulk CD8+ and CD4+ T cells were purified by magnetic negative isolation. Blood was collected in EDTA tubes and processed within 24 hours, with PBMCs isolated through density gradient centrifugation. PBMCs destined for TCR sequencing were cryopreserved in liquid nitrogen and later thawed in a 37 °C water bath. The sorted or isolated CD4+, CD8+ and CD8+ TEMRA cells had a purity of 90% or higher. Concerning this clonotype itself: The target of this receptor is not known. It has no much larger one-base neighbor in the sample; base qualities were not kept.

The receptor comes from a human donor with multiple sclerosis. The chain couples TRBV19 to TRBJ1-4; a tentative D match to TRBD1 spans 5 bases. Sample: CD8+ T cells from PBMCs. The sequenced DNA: TGTGCCAGTAGTAGGACACGCCTTGCAACTAATGAAAAACTGTTTTTT. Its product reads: CASSRTRLATNEKLFF.